These 26 T cell receptor beta chains were all obtained from the same sample, sequenced in a study of molecular identifiers for immune sequencing clone quantification. A single record per CDR3 protein comes from TCRdb applying MiXCR to the PCR reads. The sample carries more than 300,000 distinct CDR3 sequences, about 22% recorded once. Sequencing was done on a sample of naive CD8+ T cells from blood, with Jurkat cell RNA spiked in. Indicated subset: FACS-sorted CD8+CD4-CCR7+CD45RA+ naive T cells. The receptors here all came from a human donor in good health. Some libraries in this study had Jurkat cell RNA spiked in.

Points on this clonotype: The junction departs from the called germline gene at one end, perhaps through a read error. The V and J genes are TRBV9 and TRBJ2-6, with D possibly called TRBD1 or TRBD2 (5 bases each). CDR3 length equals 20 residues. Germline V CDR1 and CDR2: SGDLS, YYNGEE. The CDR3 spells CTSSEFKSGAASSGANVLTF. The CDR3 DNA sequence: TGTACCAGCAGCGAATTTAAATCCGGGGCGGCGAGCTCTGGGGCCAACGTCCTGACTTTC.

The sample holds many counts of this clonotype. At one end the junction does not follow the germline gene, possibly because of a read error. The rearrangement uses TRBV6-6 and TRBJ1-4; perhaps TRBD1 as D (5 bases). The CDR3 spans 13 residues. CDR1 is MNHNY and CDR2 is SVGAGI in the germline V gene (reference sequence). In DNA, the CDR3 is TGTGCCGGCAGGGCTGGAACTAATGAAAAACTGTTTTTT. It is translated as CAGRAGTNEKLFF.

This clonotype showed up many times. The chain has TRBV4-1 and TRBJ2-1, with D uncertain. The V end was cut by 4 bases, the J end by 8 bases, with 12 bases between. Germline CDR1 and CDR2: MGHRA and YSYEKL. The CDR3 extends over 13 amino acids. The DNA of the CDR3 is TGCGCCAGCAGCCCAGTTAGCATCCATGAGCAGTTCTTC. The encoded protein is CASSPVSIHEQFF.

With respect to this clonotype: Just one base apart from a much larger clone, this may be a read error. The V and J genes are TRBV5-1 and TRBJ1-1; D unresolved. CDR1 is SGHRS and CDR2 is YFSETQ in the germline V gene. This CDR3 is 14 amino acids long. CDR3 in DNA: TGCGACAGCAGCTTGGACTCCTGGGGCACTGAAGCTTTCTTT. It codes for CDSSLDSWGTEAFF.

As regards this clonotype: In this CDR3 the conserved last residue, phenylalanine or tryptophan, is missing, so a read error is likely. The chain has TRBV4-3 and TRBJ2-7, with D unclear. The germline V gene has CDR1 LGHNA and CDR2 YSLEER. V was cut by 5 bases and J by 0 bases, with 14 bases left in between. CDR3 length: 15 residues. CDR3 nucleotides: TGCGCCAGCAGCGAAGGTGTCAGGCGCTCCTACGAGCAGTACCTC. Translated, it gives CASSEGVRRSYEQYL.

Points on this clonotype: It may be a read error: a sequence one base away is much more abundant. V gene TRBV4-3 combines with J gene TRBJ1-6; no definite D call. V shed 0 bases and J shed 10 bases, with 13 bases lying between them. CDR1 LGHNA and CDR2 YSLEER come from the germline V gene. The CDR3 is 15 residues long. CDR3 DNA sequence: TGCGCCAGCAGCCAAGATTTGCCCAGTAGCTCACCCCTCCACTTT. It is translated as CASSQDLPSSSPLHF.

Worth noting for this clonotype: This may be a read error: a much more frequent sequence differs by one nucleotide. The genes are TRBV7-6 and TRBJ1-1; D gene unclear. The CDR3 sequence is 13 residues long. Germline CDR1 reads SGHVS; CDR2 reads FNYEAQ. CDR3 sequence: CASSLEGNTGAFF. In nucleotides, the CDR3 is TGTGCCAGCAGCTTAGAGGGAAACACTGGAGCTTTCTTT.

This clonotype was seen at least ten times. The chain links TRBV4-3 to TRBJ1-1; TRBD1 matches 11 bases. The CDR3 has 16 residues. V was pared by 0 bases and J by 6 bases, with 6 bases of the junction left unmatched. The germline V gene has CDR1 LGHNA and CDR2 YSLEER. The CDR3 DNA reads TGCGCCAGCAGCCAAGATCGGACAGGGGGCTTACCTGAAGCTTTCTTT. The encoded protein is CASSQDRTGGLPEAFF.

This clonotype was counted ten times or more. Here the CDR3 reads CASSPPRGARSGELFF. Written as DNA, the CDR3 is TGTGCCAGCAGCCCCCCCAGGGGGGCAAGGTCAGGGGAGCTGTTTTTT. The rearrangement joins TRBV14 to TRBJ2-2, with a possible D match to TRBD1 (7 bases). V shed 4 bases and J shed 8 bases, with 20 bases lying between them. Germline V gene lookup returns CDR1 SGHDN and CDR2 FVKESK. CDR3 length: 16 amino acids.

The CDR3 sequence: CASSYSLGVPYNEQFF. In nucleotides, the CDR3 is TGTGCCAGCAGTTACTCTTTGGGGGTTCCGTACAATGAGCAGTTCTTC. The V call is TRBV6-2 or TRBV6-3, the J call TRBJ2-1, with D perhaps assigned TRBD1 or TRBD2 (5 bases each). Germline CDR1 and CDR2: MNHEY and SVGEGT. This CDR3 comprises 16 residues. The germline V and J ends were trimmed by 0 bases and 4 bases, with 13 bases remaining between them.

This clonotype has a count of ten or more. The chain links TRBV2 to TRBJ2-5; D perhaps matches TRBD1 (6 bases). The germline V gene encodes CDR1 SNHLY and CDR2 FYNNEI. This CDR3 has 15 residues. V dropped 11 bases and J dropped 2 bases, with 21 bases sitting between them. The CDR3 sequence is CARQSARDKQETQYF. The CDR3 bases are TGTGCCCGACAATCAGCCAGGGACAAACAAGAGACCCAGTACTTC.

This clonotype was recorded many times. This sequence joins TRBV19 and TRBJ1-1, with D possibly being TRBD1 (5 bases). The CDR3 extends over 13 amino acids. The germline gives CDR1 LNHDA, CDR2 SQIVND (reference sequence). Trimming cost V 3 bases and J 4 bases, with 9 bases left between them. The CDR3 coding sequence is TGTGCCAGTAGTATGGGGGTGGTCACTGAAGCTTTCTTT. Its protein product is CASSMGVVTEAFF.

On this clonotype: A much larger clone differs from this one at a single base, so this may be a read error. This chain uses TRBV7-9 with TRBJ1-5; D not resolved. The germline V gene has CDR1 SEHNR and CDR2 FQNEAQ (reference sequence). Trimming stripped 4 bases from V and 4 bases from J, with 11 bases between. The CDR3 contains 14 residues. The CDR3 DNA is TGTGCCAGCAGCTCTGGTAGGGAGAATCAGCCCCAGCATTTT. Encoded protein: CASSSGRENQPQHF.

The chain has TRBV4-3 and TRBJ1-1; no firm D call. V shed 0 bases and J shed 6 bases, with 14 bases lying between them. In germline, CDR1 is LGHNA, CDR2 YSLEER. The CDR3 contains 15 residues. The CDR3 sequence is CASSQDGSSFAEAFF. CDR3 nucleotides: TGCGCCAGCAGCCAAGATGGGTCCTCTTTTGCTGAAGCTTTCTTT.

This clonotype was observed at least ten times. The gene calls are TRBV27 and TRBJ1-2, with TRBD1 matching 8 bases. The CDR3 has 15 residues. With V trimmed by 4 bases and J by 7 bases, 11 bases remained unmatched. In germline, CDR1 is MNHEY, CDR2 SMNVEV (reference sequence). CDR3 in DNA: TGTGCCAGCAGTTACAGACAGGGGTCACCTCTTGGCTACACCTTC. Its protein is CASSYRQGSPLGYTF.

This clonotype was observed a single time. It may be a read error: a sequence one base away is much more abundant. The gene calls are TRBV12-3 or TRBV12-4 and TRBJ1-1; tentatively, D is TRBD1 (5 bases). This CDR3 contains 15 residues. The CDR3: CASNGPQGVDTEALF. As DNA, the CDR3 is TGTGCCAGCAACGGACCGCAGGGTGTAGACACTGAAGCTCTCTTT.

There are many counts of this clonotype. The chain joins TRBV7-8 to TRBJ2-7, with D perhaps given as TRBD1 or TRBD2 (5 bases each). The V gene lost 9 bases and the J gene lost 5 bases, with 14 bases spanning the gap. The CDR3 is made up of 12 amino acids. CDR1 is SGHVS, CDR2 FQNEAQ, per germline. Written as DNA, the CDR3 is TGTGCCAGTTCGGCCGGGACCAACGAGCAGTACTTC. Its translation is CASSAGTNEQYF. Full variable domain (rest looked up from reference TRBV7-8 and TRBJ2-7): GAGVSQSPRYKVAKRGQDVALRCDPISGHVSLFWYQQALGQGPEFLTYFQNEAQLDKSGLPSDRFFAERPEGSVSTLKIQRTQQEDSAVYLCASSAGTNEQYFGPGTRLTVT.

On this clonotype itself: A read error is possible here, since a much larger clone lies one base away. The CDR3 region is CASSQEGNADTNTEAFF. The CDR3 DNA sequence: TGCGCCAGCAGCCAAGAGGGAAACGCAGACACGAACACTGAAGCTTTCTTT. This chain links TRBV4-1 with TRBJ1-1; D remains unclear. This CDR3 is built from 17 residues. V shed 0 bases and J shed 1 base, with 15 bases lying between them. Germline V gives CDR1 MGHRA, CDR2 YSYEKL.

This clonotype was counted ten times or more. The V call is TRBV4-3, the J call TRBJ2-2; 10 bases line up with TRBD2. Per the germline V gene, CDR1 is LGHNA and CDR2 is YSLEER. This CDR3 is 17 amino acids long. Trimming at V came to 0 bases and at J to 9 bases, leaving 10 bases not matched to a gene. The CDR3 sequence is CASSQDQPAGGEWELFF. For the CDR3, the DNA is TGCGCCAGCAGCCAAGATCAGCCAGCGGGAGGGGAATGGGAGCTGTTTTTT.

This clonotype has more than one count but fewer than ten. The V gene is TRBV6-2 or TRBV6-3, the J gene TRBJ2-7; D ambiguous. Trimming stripped 6 bases from V and 5 bases from J, with 17 bases between. This CDR3 is 14 amino acids long. Germline V gene lookup returns CDR1 MNHEY and CDR2 SVGEGT. CDR3 amino acids: CASSDSSVPHEQYF. The CDR3 bases are TGTGCCAGCAGCGATTCTTCGGTCCCCCACGAGCAGTACTTC.

To note about this clonotype: A read error is possible here, since a much larger clone lies one base away. The rearrangement links TRBV12-3 or TRBV12-4 to TRBJ2-3, with D maybe TRBD2 (6 bases). The CDR3 is made up of 16 amino acids. In nucleotides, the CDR3 is TGTGCCAGCAAACCGCTATTGGACTATTTGTTGGATACGCGGTATTTT. Its translation is CASKPLLDYLLDTRYF.

In the case of this clonotype: This may be a read error: a much more frequent sequence differs by one nucleotide. CDR3 region: CASNGGLYGQFF. In DNA, the CDR3 is TGTGCCAGCAACGGGGGGCTGTATGGGCAGTTCTTC. The chain links TRBV5-6 to TRBJ2-1, with D perhaps matching TRBD2 (7 bases). The germline V gene encodes CDR1 SGHDT and CDR2 YYEEEE. This CDR3 is 12 amino acids long. The ends were cut back, 6 bases at V and 12 bases at J, with 16 bases in the middle.

This clonotype appeared a few times. The V gene is TRBV20-1, the J gene TRBJ2-7, with 7 positions matching TRBD1. V lost 2 bases and J lost 4; bases outside the gene matches: 11. Germline-derived CDR1 and CDR2 are DFQATT and SNEGSKA (reference sequence). This CDR3 contains 15 residues. CDR3 nucleotides: TGCAGTGCTAGAACAGGGGTGGCCTCGGGGTACGAGCAGTACTTC. Encoded protein: CSARTGVASGYEQYF.

This clonotype was seen at least ten times. V gene TRBV28 combines with J gene TRBJ1-1, with unresolved D. There are 14 residues in the CDR3. V gave up 4 bases and J gave up 1 base, with 10 bases separating them. Germline V lookup: CDR1 MDHEN, CDR2 SYDVKM. In nucleotides, the CDR3 is TGTGCCAGCAGTTACGGGAGCCAGAACACTGAAGCTTTCTTT. It is translated as CASSYGSQNTEAFF.

There are many counts of this clonotype. The chain recombines TRBV29-1 with TRBJ2-3; no reliable D call. In germline, CDR1 is SQVTM, CDR2 ANQGSEA. Trimming stripped 8 bases from V and 3 bases from J, with 15 bases between. This CDR3 has 13 amino acids. The CDR3 sequence is CSHPSILTDTQYF. The CDR3 DNA is TGCAGCCACCCCAGTATCTTAACAGATACGCAGTATTTT.

The chain recombines TRBV29-1 with TRBJ2-1, with a weak D call TRBD2 (6 bases). V lost 6 bases to trimming and J lost 8 bases, with 14 bases between them. Germline V gives CDR1 SQVTM, CDR2 ANQGSEA. The CDR3 runs to 12 residues. The CDR3 DNA reads TGCAGCGTCGAGTGGGGGGATGATGAGCAGTTCTTC. This translates into CSVEWGDDEQFF.